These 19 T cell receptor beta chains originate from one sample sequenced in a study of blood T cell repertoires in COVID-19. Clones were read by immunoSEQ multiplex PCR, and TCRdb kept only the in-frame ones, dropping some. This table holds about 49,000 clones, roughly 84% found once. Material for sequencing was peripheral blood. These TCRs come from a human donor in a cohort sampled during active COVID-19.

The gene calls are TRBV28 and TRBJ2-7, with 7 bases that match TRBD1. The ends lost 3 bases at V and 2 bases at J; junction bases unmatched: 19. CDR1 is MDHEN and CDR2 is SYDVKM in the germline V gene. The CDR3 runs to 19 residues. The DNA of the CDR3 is TGTGCCAGCAGTTTTGGTAGGACAGGCGTTACGCCGACTACCTACGAGCAGTACTTC. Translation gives CASSFGRTGVTPTTYEQYF.

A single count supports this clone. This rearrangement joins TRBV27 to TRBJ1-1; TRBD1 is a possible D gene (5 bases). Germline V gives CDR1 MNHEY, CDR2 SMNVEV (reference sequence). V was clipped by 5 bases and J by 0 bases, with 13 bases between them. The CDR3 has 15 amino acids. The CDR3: CASSPGHNMNTEAFF. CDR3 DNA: TGTGCCAGCAGTCCCGGACACAATATGAACACTGAAGCTTTCTTT.

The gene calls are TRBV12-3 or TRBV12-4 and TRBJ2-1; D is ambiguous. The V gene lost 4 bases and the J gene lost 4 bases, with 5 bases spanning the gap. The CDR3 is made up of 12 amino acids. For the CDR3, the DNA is TGTGCCAGCAGTTGGGCTTACAATGAGCAGTTCTTC. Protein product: CASSWAYNEQFF.

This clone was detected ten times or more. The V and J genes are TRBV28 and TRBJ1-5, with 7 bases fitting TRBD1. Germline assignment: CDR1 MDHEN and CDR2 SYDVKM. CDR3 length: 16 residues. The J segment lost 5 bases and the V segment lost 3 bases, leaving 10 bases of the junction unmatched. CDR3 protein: CASSFPDRDPHQPQHF. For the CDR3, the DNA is TGTGCCAGCAGTTTTCCCGACAGGGATCCTCATCAGCCCCAGCATTTT.

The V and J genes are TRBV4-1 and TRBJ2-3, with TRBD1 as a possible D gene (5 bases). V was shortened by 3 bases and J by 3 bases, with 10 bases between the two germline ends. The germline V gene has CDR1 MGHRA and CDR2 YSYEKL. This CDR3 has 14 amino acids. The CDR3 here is CASSQQGPTDTQYF. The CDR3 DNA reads TGCGCCAGCAGCCAGCAGGGCCCAACAGATACGCAGTATTTT.

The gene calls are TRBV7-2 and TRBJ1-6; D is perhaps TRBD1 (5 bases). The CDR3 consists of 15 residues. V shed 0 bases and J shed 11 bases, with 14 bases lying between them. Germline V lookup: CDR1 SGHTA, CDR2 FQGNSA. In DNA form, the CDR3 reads TGTGCCAGCAGCTTAGCGCGGGGCAGTGACGCACCCCTCCACTTT. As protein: CASSLARGSDAPLHF.

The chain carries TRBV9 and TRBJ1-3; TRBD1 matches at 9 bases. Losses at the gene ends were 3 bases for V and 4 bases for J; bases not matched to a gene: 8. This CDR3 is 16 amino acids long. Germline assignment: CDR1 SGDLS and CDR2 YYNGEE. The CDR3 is CASSATDRGYGNTIYF. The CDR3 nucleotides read TGTGCCAGCAGCGCTACGGACAGGGGCTACGGAAACACCATATATTTT.

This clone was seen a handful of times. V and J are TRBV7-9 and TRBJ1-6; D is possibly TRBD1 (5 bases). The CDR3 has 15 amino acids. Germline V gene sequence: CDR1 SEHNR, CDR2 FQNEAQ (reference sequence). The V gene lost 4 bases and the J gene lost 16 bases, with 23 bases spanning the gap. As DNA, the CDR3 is TGTGCCAGCAGCTCCCTCATTGCCTCAGGACACCCGCTCCACTTT. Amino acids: CASSSLIASGHPLHF.

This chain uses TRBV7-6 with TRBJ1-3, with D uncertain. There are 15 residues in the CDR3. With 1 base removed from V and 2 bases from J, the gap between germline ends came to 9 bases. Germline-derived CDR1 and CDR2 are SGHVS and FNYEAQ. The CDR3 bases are TGTGCCAGCAGCTTAGGGTCTACGCCTGGAAACACCATATATTTT. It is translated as CASSLGSTPGNTIYF. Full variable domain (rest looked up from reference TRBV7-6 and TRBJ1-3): GAGVSQSPRYKVTKRGQDVALRCDPISGHVSLYWYRQALGQGPEFLTYFNYEAQQDKSGLPNDRFSAERPEGSISTLTIQRTEQRDSAMYRCASSLGSTPGNTIYFGEGSWLTVV.

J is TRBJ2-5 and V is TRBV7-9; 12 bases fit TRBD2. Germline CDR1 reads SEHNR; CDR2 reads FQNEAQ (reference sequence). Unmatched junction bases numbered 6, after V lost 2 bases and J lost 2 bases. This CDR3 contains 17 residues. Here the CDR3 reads CASSLRTSGGLQETQYF. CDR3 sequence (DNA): TGTGCCAGCAGCTTACGTACTAGCGGGGGGCTTCAAGAGACCCAGTACTTC.

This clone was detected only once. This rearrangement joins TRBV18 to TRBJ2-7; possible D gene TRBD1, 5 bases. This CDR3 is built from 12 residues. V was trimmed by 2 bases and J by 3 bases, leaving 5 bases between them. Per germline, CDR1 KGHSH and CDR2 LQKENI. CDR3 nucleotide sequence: TGTGCCAGCTCACCAGGACACTACGAGCAGTACTTC. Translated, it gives CASSPGHYEQYF.

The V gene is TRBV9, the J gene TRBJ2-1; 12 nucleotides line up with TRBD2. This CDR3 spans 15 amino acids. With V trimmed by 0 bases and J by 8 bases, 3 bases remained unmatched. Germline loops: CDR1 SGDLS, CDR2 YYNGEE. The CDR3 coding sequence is TGTGCCAGCAGCGTAGGGACTAGCGGGATCGATGAGCAGTTCTTC. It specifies CASSVGTSGIDEQFF.

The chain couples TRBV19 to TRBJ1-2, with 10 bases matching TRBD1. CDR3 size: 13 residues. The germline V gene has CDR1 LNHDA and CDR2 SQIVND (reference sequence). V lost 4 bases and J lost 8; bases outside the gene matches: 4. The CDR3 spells CASSTGQGNGYTF. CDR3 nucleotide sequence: TGTGCCAGTAGTACGGGACAGGGGAACGGCTACACCTTC.

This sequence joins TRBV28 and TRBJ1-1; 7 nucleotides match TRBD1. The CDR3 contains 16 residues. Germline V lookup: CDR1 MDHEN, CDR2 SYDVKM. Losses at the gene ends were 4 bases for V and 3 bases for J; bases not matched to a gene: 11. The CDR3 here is CASSSTGERVDTEAFF. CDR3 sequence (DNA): TGTGCCAGCAGTTCTACAGGGGAGAGGGTGGACACTGAAGCTTTCTTT. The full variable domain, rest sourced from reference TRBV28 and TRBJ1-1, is DVKVTQSSRYLVKRTGEKVFLECVQDMDHENMFWYRQDPGLGLRLIYFSYDVKMKEKGDIPEGYSVSREKKERFSLILESASTNQTSMYLCASSSTGERVDTEAFFGQGTRLTVV.

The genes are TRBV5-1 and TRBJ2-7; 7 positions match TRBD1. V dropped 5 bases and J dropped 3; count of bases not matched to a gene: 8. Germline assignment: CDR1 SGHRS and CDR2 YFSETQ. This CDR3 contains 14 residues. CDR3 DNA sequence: TGCGCCAGCAGGTCGGGACAGTCATACTACGAGCAGTACTTC. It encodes CASRSGQSYYEQYF.

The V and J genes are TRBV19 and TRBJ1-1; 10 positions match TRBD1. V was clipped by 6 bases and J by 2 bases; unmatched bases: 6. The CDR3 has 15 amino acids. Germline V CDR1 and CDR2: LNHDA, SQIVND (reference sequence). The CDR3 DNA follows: TGTGCCAGTAGGCTCCGGGACAGGGGCAACACTGAAGCTTTCTTT. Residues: CASRLRDRGNTEAFF.

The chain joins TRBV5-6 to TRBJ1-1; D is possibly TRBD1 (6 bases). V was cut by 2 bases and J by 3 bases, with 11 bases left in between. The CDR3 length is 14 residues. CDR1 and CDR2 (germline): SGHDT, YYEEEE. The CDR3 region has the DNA TGTGCCAGCAGCTTTAGGGGGGGATACACTGAAGCTTTCTTT. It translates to CASSFRGGYTEAFF.

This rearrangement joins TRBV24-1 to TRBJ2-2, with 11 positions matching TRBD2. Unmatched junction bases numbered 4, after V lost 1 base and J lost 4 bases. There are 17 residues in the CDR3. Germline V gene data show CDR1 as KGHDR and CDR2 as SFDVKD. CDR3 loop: CATSDFTSGSFTGELFF. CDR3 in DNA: TGTGCCACCAGTGATTTTACTAGCGGGAGTTTCACCGGGGAGCTGTTTTTT.

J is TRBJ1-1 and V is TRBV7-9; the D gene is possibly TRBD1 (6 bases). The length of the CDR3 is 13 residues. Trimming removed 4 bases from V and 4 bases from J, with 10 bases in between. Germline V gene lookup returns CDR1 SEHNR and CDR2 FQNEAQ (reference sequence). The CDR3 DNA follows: TGTGCCAGCAGCTACAGGGCGGCCACTGAAGCTTTCTTT. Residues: CASSYRAATEAFF.